The 10 T cell receptor beta chains below were found in one sample sequenced in a study of technical replicates of blood from a handful of donors. Profiling relied on immunoSEQ multiplex PCR, and the TCRdb table lists in-frame clones only, not all of them. The sample includes tens of thousands of clones, roughly nine tenths of them seen just once. The specimen sequenced was T cells isolated from PBMCs. These TCRs come from a human donor in good health. Some clones in this sample may be carry-over from other donors' samples.

The chain uses TRBV4-2 and TRBJ1-1, with 10 bases fitting TRBD1. V was clipped by 4 bases and J by 4 bases; unmatched bases: 6. The germline V gene has CDR1 LGHNA and CDR2 YNFKEQ. The CDR3 totals 15 residues. The CDR3 DNA follows: TGTGCCAGCAGCCCCGGGACAGGGGTTGGCACTGAAGCTTTCTTT. As protein: CASSPGTGVGTEAFF.

The chain has TRBV19 and TRBJ2-7, with 9 bases fitting TRBD1. Germline-derived CDR1 and CDR2 are LNHDA and SQIVND (reference sequence). The CDR3 contains 14 residues. Trimming removed 5 bases from V and 5 bases from J; junction bases left unmatched: 7. Here the CDR3 DNA reads TGTGCCAGTAGTGCTAGGGACAGGGACGACGAGCAGTACTTC. It yields the protein CASSARDRDDEQYF.

The J gene is TRBJ2-7, the V gene TRBV19, with 9 bases fitting TRBD1. Germline trimming cut 6 bases from V and 2 bases from J; bases unmatched to any gene: 11. The CDR3 has 16 amino acids. Germline CDR1 LNHDA, CDR2 SQIVND (reference sequence). CDR3 region: CASSKVPGQGAYEQYF. CDR3 coding DNA: TGTGCCAGTAGCAAAGTGCCGGGACAGGGAGCCTACGAGCAGTACTTC.

This chain connects TRBV9 to TRBJ2-2; D possibly corresponds to TRBD2 (7 bases). Germline V gives CDR1 SGDLS, CDR2 YYNGEE. The CDR3 extends over 14 amino acids. The V and J ends lost 0 bases and 6 bases respectively, with 9 bases between them. In nucleotides, the CDR3 is TGTGCCAGCAGCGTAGGAGGGGGGGCCGGGGAGCTGTTTTTT. It translates to CASSVGGGAGELFF. The full variable domain, completed using reference TRBV9 and TRBJ2-2, is DSGVTQTPKHLITATGQRVTLRCSPRSGDLSVYWYQQSLDQGLQFLIQYYNGEERAKGNILERFSAQQFPDLHSELNLSSLELGDSALYFCASSVGGGAGELFFGEGSRLTVL.

The gene calls are TRBV6-4 and TRBJ2-1; D gene unclear. Germline CDR1 MRHNA, CDR2 SNTAGT. Trimming shortened V by 0 bases and J by 0 bases, and 9 bases separated the two germline ends. This CDR3 comprises 16 residues. CDR3 bases: TGTGCCAGCAGTGACTCGCTATTGAGCTCCTACAATGAGCAGTTCTTC. Translating it yields CASSDSLLSSYNEQFF.

The CDR3: CASTGGYGYTF. DNA of the CDR3: TGTGCCAGCACAGGGGGCTATGGCTACACCTTC. This chain links TRBV2 with TRBJ1-2; 7 bases agree with TRBD1. Germline assignment: CDR1 SNHLY and CDR2 FYNNEI. This CDR3 contains 11 residues. With V trimmed by 7 bases and J by 4 bases, 0 bases remained unmatched.

The chain uses TRBV5-1 and TRBJ2-1, with D possibly matching TRBD2 (6 bases). The V end lost 7 bases, the J end lost 4 bases, and 18 bases lay between the germline ends. Germline CDR1 SGHRS, CDR2 YFSETQ. This CDR3 is 15 amino acids long. The CDR3 is CASSPKAGSYNEQFF. The CDR3 region has the DNA TGCGCCAGCTCCCCCAAGGCGGGGTCTTACAATGAGCAGTTCTTC.

V and J are TRBV20-1 and TRBJ1-1; 7 bases agree with TRBD1. V lost 6 bases to trimming and J lost 7 bases; unmatched junction nucleotides: 5. The germline gives CDR1 DFQATT, CDR2 SNEGSKA (reference sequence). The CDR3 is 11 amino acids. The CDR3 DNA reads as TGCAGTGCAAAACGGGACAGTGAAGCTTTCTTT. It yields the protein CSAKRDSEAFF.

The chain links TRBV7-3 to TRBJ1-1, with 8 bases lining up with TRBD1. This CDR3 contains 14 residues. The germline gives CDR1 SGHTA, CDR2 FQGTGA. V was clipped by 5 bases and J by 1 base; unmatched bases: 3. The CDR3 reads CASSPTGANTEAFF. CDR3 nucleotides: TGTGCCAGCAGCCCGACAGGGGCGAACACTGAAGCTTTCTTT.

This clone came up a few times. The chain uses TRBV28 and TRBJ2-5; 9 nucleotides line up with TRBD2. V was clipped by 7 bases and J by 5 bases; unmatched bases: 11. The CDR3 extends over 15 amino acids. The germline V gene encodes CDR1 MDHEN and CDR2 SYDVKM. Written as DNA, the CDR3 is TGTGCCAGCACCGCAGGGCGGGAGGGGGGGGAGACCCAGTACTTC. Protein sequence: CASTAGREGGETQYF.